Presented here are 24 T cell receptor beta chains from one specimen sequenced in a study of shared clonotypes between healthy human individuals. Clones were read by immunoSEQ multiplex PCR, and TCRdb kept only the in-frame ones, dropping some. In the table there are 450,000 to 550,000 clones, roughly 78% of which are singletons. Sequencing used PBMCs. The receptor set was obtained from a woman aged 40 to 55 in good health. Some clones in this sample may be carry-over from other donors' samples.

This clone has only a few counts. The sample has other DNA sequences that encode this CDR3 too. The gene calls are TRBV19 and TRBJ2-5, with a weak D call TRBD2 (6 bases). Germline lookup yields CDR1 LNHDA and CDR2 SQIVND (reference sequence). Between the trimmed V and J ends, which lost 3 bases and 5 bases, there was a span of 7 bases. This CDR3 contains 12 residues. In DNA, the CDR3 is TGTGCCAGTAGTATTGGGGGGGAGACCCAGTACTTC. Protein product: CASSIGGETQYF.

In its sample, this clone was seen a few times. The chain is built from TRBV4-1 and TRBJ2-7, with D unclear. CDR3 size: 13 residues. Germline V lookup: CDR1 MGHRA, CDR2 YSYEKL. V was pared by 0 bases and J by 8 bases, with 11 bases between. The CDR3 nucleotides read TGCGCCAGCAGCCAAGAAGTCCTCGTAAAGCAGTACTTC. This translates into CASSQEVLVKQYF.

The V call is TRBV28, the J call TRBJ2-2, with D possibly being TRBD1 (6 bases). The germline CDR1 and CDR2 sequences are MDHEN and SYDVKM. The CDR3 is 14 amino acids. Trimming shortened V by 5 bases and J by 1 base, and 8 bases separated the two germline ends. CDR3 sequence reads: CASSKGQNTGELFF. The CDR3 DNA sequence: TGTGCCAGCAGTAAGGGACAGAACACCGGGGAGCTGTTTTTT.

The J gene is TRBJ2-2, the V gene TRBV5-6, with 11 bases aligning to TRBD1. This CDR3 is built from 17 residues. Trimming at V came to 4 bases and at J to 6 bases, leaving 11 bases not matched to a gene. CDR1 and CDR2 from the germline V gene are SGHDT and YYEEEE. Written as DNA, the CDR3 is TGTGCCAGCAGCCCCTGGCGGGGACAGGGGGTCTCCGGGGAGCTGTTTTTT. The encoded protein is CASSPWRGQGVSGELFF.

This clone was recorded a few times. The V call is TRBV7-8, the J call TRBJ1-4, with 7 bases aligning to TRBD1. The V segment lost 5 bases and the J segment 10 bases; nucleotides outside the gene matches: 7. This CDR3 spans 13 amino acids. Germline V gives CDR1 SGHVS, CDR2 FQNEAQ. CDR3 amino acids: CASSGSRGRKLFF. The CDR3 DNA reads TGTGCCAGCAGCGGCAGTAGGGGGCGAAAACTGTTTTTT.

Here the CDR3 reads CASSLIGYEQYF. In DNA, the CDR3 is TGTGCCAGCAGCTTGATCGGCTACGAGCAGTACTTC. V is TRBV5-6 and J is TRBJ2-7; D uncertain. Germline lookup yields CDR1 SGHDT and CDR2 YYEEEE. The V and J ends lost 1 base and 3 bases respectively, with 5 bases between them. This CDR3 spans 12 amino acids. Looking up the rest from reference TRBV5-6 and TRBJ2-7 gives the full variable domain: DAGVTQSPTHLIKTRGQQVTLRCSPKSGHDTVSWYQQALGQGPQFIFQYYEEEERQRGNFPDRFSGHQFPNYSSELNVNALLLGDSALYLCASSLIGYEQYFGPGTRLTVT.

This clone has just one count. The chain couples TRBV5-4 to TRBJ1-2; D is ambiguous. The V end lost 3 bases, the J end lost 7 bases, and 16 bases lay between the germline ends. Looked up from germline, CDR1 is SGHNT and CDR2 is YYREEE (reference sequence). The CDR3 has 14 amino acids. CDR3 residues: CASSSPGPPTGYTF. The DNA of the CDR3 is TGTGCCAGCAGCTCGCCGGGCCCCCCTACTGGCTACACCTTC.

This chain joins TRBV6-1 and TRBJ1-5; maybe TRBD1 (6 bases). CDR3 size: 14 residues. V dropped 5 bases and J dropped 0 bases, with 8 bases sitting between them. CDR1 is MNHNS and CDR2 is SASEGT in the germline V gene. In DNA, the CDR3 is TGTGCCAGCAGTCGGACAGCTAGCAATCAGCCCCAGCATTTT. It yields the protein CASSRTASNQPQHF.

This sequence joins TRBV15 and TRBJ2-1; D unclear. Germline assignment: CDR1 LNHNV and CDR2 YYDKDF (reference sequence). V was pared by 0 bases and J by 7 bases, with 10 bases between. The CDR3 consists of 14 residues. CDR3 loop: CATSRDRSSNEQFF. DNA for the CDR3: TGTGCCACCAGCAGAGATCGGAGTTCTAATGAGCAGTTCTTC.

This clone was counted only a few times. The rearrangement joins TRBV7-2 to TRBJ2-1; 9 positions agree with TRBD2. Germline V lookup: CDR1 SGHTA, CDR2 FQGNSA. V lost 5 bases, J lost 9 bases, and 8 bases stayed unmatched. The CDR3 extends over 14 amino acids. The CDR3 protein is CASSTTSGGAEQFF. Here the CDR3 DNA reads TGTGCCAGCAGCACGACTAGCGGAGGGGCTGAGCAGTTCTTC.

The chain uses TRBV11-2 and TRBJ2-7; 9 bases are a match to TRBD2. Germline loops: CDR1 SGHAT, CDR2 FQNNGV. With V trimmed by 2 bases and J by 0 bases, 2 bases remained unmatched. The CDR3 is 15 amino acids. Written as DNA, the CDR3 is TGTGCCAGCAGCTTAATTAGCGGGAGCTCCTACGAGCAGTACTTC. This translates into CASSLISGSSYEQYF.

This clone was seen just once. V is TRBV6-4 and J is TRBJ2-1; D is uncertain. This CDR3 has 15 amino acids. In germline, CDR1 is MRHNA, CDR2 SNTAGT. V lost 4 bases and J 0 bases, leaving 10 bases between the germline ends. CDR3 in amino acids: CASSADISSYNEQFF. The DNA for the CDR3 is TGTGCCAGCAGTGCCGACATAAGCTCCTACAATGAGCAGTTCTTC.

This chain links TRBV4-1 with TRBJ2-7, with 9 bases that match TRBD1. This CDR3 has 16 residues. Germline V lookup: CDR1 MGHRA, CDR2 YSYEKL. With V trimmed by 0 bases and J by 3 bases, 6 bases remained unmatched. CDR3 bases: TGCGCCAGCAGCCAAGATGGGGACAGGGTCTTCTACGAGCAGTACTTC. Protein sequence: CASSQDGDRVFYEQYF.

CDR3 sequence reads: CASSVGVGGLTWETQYF. The CDR3 coding sequence is TGTGCCAGCAGCGTAGGGGTTGGGGGTCTGACTTGGGAGACCCAGTACTTC. J is TRBJ2-5 and V is TRBV9; perhaps D is TRBD1 or TRBD2 (5 bases each). Trimming took off 0 bases at V and 5 bases at J, with 20 bases between the two ends. There are 17 residues in the CDR3. Germline CDR1 SGDLS, CDR2 YYNGEE. Together with reference TRBV9 and TRBJ2-5, the CDR3 gives the full variable domain: DSGVTQTPKHLITATGQRVTLRCSPRSGDLSVYWYQQSLDQGLQFLIQYYNGEERAKGNILERFSAQQFPDLHSELNLSSLELGDSALYFCASSVGVGGLTWETQYFGPGTRLLVL.

The sample holds many counts of this clone. The V call is TRBV5-4, the J call TRBJ2-7; weak D call: TRBD1 (5 bases). Germline V gene data show CDR1 as SGHNT and CDR2 as YYREEE (reference sequence). Trimming took off 4 bases at V and 3 bases at J, with 23 bases between the two ends. The CDR3 runs to 17 residues. CDR3 amino acids: CASSKGQTFGPIYEQYF. The CDR3 coding sequence is TGTGCCAGCAGCAAAGGACAAACCTTCGGGCCGATCTACGAGCAGTACTTC.

This clone occurred a few times. The genes are TRBV19 and TRBJ1-1; D is uncertain. The germline V gene has CDR1 LNHDA and CDR2 SQIVND (reference sequence). V lost 5 bases to trimming and J lost 8 bases, with 9 bases between them. The CDR3 consists of 11 residues. DNA for the CDR3: TGTGCCAGTAGTTTCCCCGGAGAAGCTTTCTTT. Translated, it gives CASSFPGEAFF.

This sequence joins TRBV30 and TRBJ2-5; TRBD2 matches at 10 bases. The CDR3 sequence is 14 residues long. V gave up 4 bases and J gave up 4 bases; unmatched junction bases: 6. Germline CDR1 GTSNPN, CDR2 SVGIG (reference sequence). The CDR3 region has the DNA TGTGCCTGGAACCGACTAGCGGGCGGAGAGACCCAGTACTTC. Translated, it gives CAWNRLAGGETQYF.

The chain combines TRBV11-2 with TRBJ2-3; the match to TRBD2 covers 15 bases. There are 15 residues in the CDR3. The V gene's germline CDR1 is SGHAT and CDR2 FQNNGV. The V segment lost 5 bases and the J segment 5 bases; nucleotides outside the gene matches: 2. The CDR3 DNA sequence: TGTGCCAGCAGCCCGGGACTAGCGGGAGGAGATACGCAGTATTTT. Translating it yields CASSPGLAGGDTQYF.

Regarding this clone: The sample contains more than one DNA sequence encoding this CDR3. The genes are TRBV28 and TRBJ2-1; the D gene is possibly TRBD2 (6 bases). The germline gives CDR1 MDHEN, CDR2 SYDVKM. V was shortened by 4 bases and J by 7 bases, with 8 bases between the two germline ends. This CDR3 is built from 12 residues. The CDR3 region is CASSSGRNEQFF. The CDR3 DNA follows: TGTGCCAGCAGTTCTGGGAGGAATGAGCAGTTCTTC.

This sequence joins TRBV18 and TRBJ2-6; D is possibly TRBD1 (6 bases). The V and J ends lost 2 bases and 0 bases respectively, with 14 bases between them. CDR1 KGHSH and CDR2 LQKENI come from the germline V gene. This CDR3 has 18 residues. CDR3 nucleotides: TGTGCCAGCTCACCAGAACGCGGCAGGGGCTCTGGGGCCAACGTCCTGACTTTC. As protein: CASSPERGRGSGANVLTF. Based on the CDR3 plus reference TRBV18 and TRBJ2-6, the full variable domain is NAGVMQNPRHLVRRRGQEARLRCSPMKGHSHVYWYRQLPEEGLKFMVYLQKENIIDESGMPKERFSAEFPKEGPSILRIQQVVRGDSAAYFCASSPERGRGSGANVLTFGAGSRLTVL.

This rearrangement joins TRBV10-2 to TRBJ2-3, with 9 bases aligning to TRBD1. Germline V gene lookup returns CDR1 WSHSY and CDR2 SAAADI. Germline trimming cut 9 bases from V and 1 base from J; bases unmatched to any gene: 5. The CDR3 covers 14 residues. CDR3 protein: CASRRTGGTDTQYF. The CDR3 DNA follows: TGCGCCAGTAGGAGGACAGGGGGCACAGATACGCAGTATTTT.

This chain uses TRBV5-1 with TRBJ2-7; 13 bases are shared with TRBD2. Germline CDR1 is SGHRS and CDR2 is YFSETQ. Trimming at V came to 4 bases and at J to 2 bases, leaving 6 bases not matched to a gene. The CDR3 spans 16 residues. The CDR3: CASSQRGLAGAYEQYF. The CDR3 nucleotides read TGCGCCAGCAGCCAAAGAGGACTAGCGGGGGCCTACGAGCAGTACTTC.

The chain joins TRBV6-5 to TRBJ1-2, with TRBD1 as a possible D gene (5 bases). The CDR3 runs 15 residues. Germline V gene sequence: CDR1 MNHEY, CDR2 SVGAGI. V shed 2 bases and J shed 4 bases, with 14 bases lying between them. CDR3 sequence: CASSYASGLGYGYTF. In nucleotides, the CDR3 is TGTGCCAGCAGTTACGCTTCAGGGTTAGGCTATGGCTACACCTTC.

This clone was observed a single time. V gene TRBV28 combines with J gene TRBJ2-1, with TRBD2 identical over 12 bases. The CDR3 sequence is 17 residues long. CDR1 is MDHEN, CDR2 SYDVKM, per germline. V gave up 5 bases and J gave up 7 bases; unmatched junction bases: 12. The chain's CDR3 is CASSHTRLAGVLNEQFF. For the CDR3, the DNA is TGTGCCAGCAGTCACACCCGACTAGCGGGAGTCTTGAATGAGCAGTTCTTC. The whole variable domain, remainder taken from reference TRBV28 and TRBJ2-1, is DVKVTQSSRYLVKRTGEKVFLECVQDMDHENMFWYRQDPGLGLRLIYFSYDVKMKEKGDIPEGYSVSREKKERFSLILESASTNQTSMYLCASSHTRLAGVLNEQFFGPGTRLTVL.